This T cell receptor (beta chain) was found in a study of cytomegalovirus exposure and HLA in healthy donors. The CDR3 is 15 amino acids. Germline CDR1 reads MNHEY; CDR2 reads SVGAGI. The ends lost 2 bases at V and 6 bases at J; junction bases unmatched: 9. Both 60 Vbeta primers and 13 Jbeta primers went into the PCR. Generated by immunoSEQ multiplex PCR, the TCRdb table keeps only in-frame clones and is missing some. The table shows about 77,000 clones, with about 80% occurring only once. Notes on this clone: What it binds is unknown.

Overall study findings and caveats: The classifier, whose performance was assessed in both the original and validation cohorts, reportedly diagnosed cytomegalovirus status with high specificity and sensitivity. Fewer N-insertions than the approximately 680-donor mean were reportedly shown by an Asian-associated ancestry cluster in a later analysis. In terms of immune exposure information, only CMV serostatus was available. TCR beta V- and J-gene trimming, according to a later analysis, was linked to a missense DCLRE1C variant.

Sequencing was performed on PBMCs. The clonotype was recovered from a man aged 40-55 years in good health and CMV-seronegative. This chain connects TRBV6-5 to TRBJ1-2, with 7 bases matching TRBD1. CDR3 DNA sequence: TGTGCCAGCAGTTACCTAGACAGGGCCGGAGATGGCTACACCTTC. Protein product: CASSYLDRAGDGYTF.